The present TCR beta chain was sequenced within a study of cytomegalovirus exposure and HLA in healthy donors. All the people who gave samples were healthy bone marrow donors. Whole-study results and caveats: A later analysis reportedly identified an Asian-associated ancestry cluster as carrying fewer N-insertions than the 666-donor mean. Reportedly, diagnosis of cytomegalovirus status by the classifier showed high specificity and sensitivity.

In its sample, this clone was seen a few times. Its antigen is not identified. PCR used 60 Vbeta primers and 13 Jbeta primers. The method was immunoSEQ multiplex PCR; TCRdb's version includes in-frame clones alone and lacks a portion of them. The repertoire has around 100,000 clones, approximately 58% of them found once; the top ten carry roughly 2%. The CDR3 is made up of 16 amino acids. Between the trimmed V and J ends, which lost 1 base and 6 bases, there was a span of 16 bases. Germline V lookup: CDR1 SGHVS, CDR2 FNYEAQ. The sample taken for sequencing was PBMCs. The TCR sequence derives from a woman in her 30s in good health and CMV-seronegative. The chain recombines TRBV7-6 with TRBJ2-1, with D possibly matching TRBD2 (6 bases). The CDR3 reads CASSLGGSGGGNEQFF. CDR3 coding DNA: TGTGCCAGCAGCTTAGGAGGATCCGGGGGAGGCAATGAGCAGTTCTTC.